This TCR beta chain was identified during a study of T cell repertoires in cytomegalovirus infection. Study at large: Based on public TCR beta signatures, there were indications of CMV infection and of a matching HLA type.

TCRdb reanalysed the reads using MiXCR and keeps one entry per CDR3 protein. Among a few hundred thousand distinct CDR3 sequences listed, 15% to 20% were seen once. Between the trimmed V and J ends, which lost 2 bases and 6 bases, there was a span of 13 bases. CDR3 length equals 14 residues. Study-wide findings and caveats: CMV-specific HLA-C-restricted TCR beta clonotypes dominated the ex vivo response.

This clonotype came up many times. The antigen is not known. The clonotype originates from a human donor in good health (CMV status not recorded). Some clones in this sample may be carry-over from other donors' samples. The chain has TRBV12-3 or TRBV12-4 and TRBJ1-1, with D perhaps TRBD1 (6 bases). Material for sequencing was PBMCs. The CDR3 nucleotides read TGTGCCAGCAGTTTATGGGGCAGGGGCCCTGAAGCTTTCTTT. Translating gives CASSLWGRGPEAFF.